A selection of T cell receptor beta chains follows, all from one sample in a study of blood T cell repertoires in COVID-19. This table comes from immunoSEQ multiplex PCR, and its TCRdb copy is limited to in-frame clones, with some not included. The table has some 65,000 clones, around nine tenths seen once. The source material was peripheral blood. Every receptor here comes from a woman older than 75 with active COVID-19. Each CDR3 is given with its conserved first and last residue. Each record gives: D gene, J gene, clone size, V gene, CDR3 protein, CDR3 DNA. The D gene is left open where the match is weak. Size values are once, few and many counts, or a class for expanded clones, and some rows have none.

D gene: .
J gene: TRBJ1-1
clone size: few
V gene: TRBV5-4
CDR3 protein: CASKSGVGNTEAFF
CDR3 DNA: TGTGCCAGCAAATCAGGGGTGGGAAACACTGAAGCTTTCTTT

D gene: .
J gene: TRBJ1-2
clone size: .
V gene: TRBV5-6
CDR3 protein: CASRTGSSGGYTF
CDR3 DNA: TGTGCCAGCAGGACCGGGTCCAGTGGTGGCTACACCTTC

D gene: .
J gene: TRBJ2-7
clone size: .
V gene: TRBV4-2
CDR3 protein: CASSQDGGSYEQYF
CDR3 DNA: TGTGCCAGCAGCCAAGACGGGGGATCTTACGAGCAGTACTTC

D gene: TRBD2
J gene: TRBJ2-7
clone size: .
V gene: TRBV20-1
CDR3 protein: CSASTGGAYEQYF
CDR3 DNA: TGCAGTGCTAGTACCGGGGGGGCATACGAGCAGTACTTC

D gene: .
J gene: TRBJ1-2
clone size: .
V gene: TRBV7-9
CDR3 protein: CASSSDYGYTF
CDR3 DNA: TGTGCCAGCAGCTCAGACTATGGCTACACCTTC

D gene: .
J gene: TRBJ1-5
clone size: .
V gene: TRBV2
CDR3 protein: CASSGAGNQPQHF
CDR3 DNA: TGTGCCAGCAGTGGGGCGGGAAATCAGCCCCAGCATTTT

D gene: TRBD1
J gene: TRBJ2-7
clone size: .
V gene: TRBV11-2
CDR3 protein: CASSLGGTGGEQYF
CDR3 DNA: TGTGCCAGCAGCTTAGGAGGGACAGGGGGCGAGCAGTACTTC

D gene: .
J gene: TRBJ1-3
clone size: .
V gene: TRBV2
CDR3 protein: CASTTGRRNTIYF
CDR3 DNA: TGTGCCAGCACAACAGGGCGGAGAAACACCATATATTTT

D gene: TRBD1
J gene: TRBJ1-5
clone size: .
V gene: TRBV6-5
CDR3 protein: CASRFGQGGQPQHF
CDR3 DNA: TGTGCCAGCAGATTCGGACAGGGAGGTCAGCCCCAGCATTTT

D gene: .
J gene: TRBJ2-7
clone size: .
V gene: TRBV7-9
CDR3 protein: CASSLEQTAAEQYF
CDR3 DNA: TGTGCCAGCAGCTTAGAACAGACGGCCGCCGAGCAGTACTTC

D gene: .
J gene: TRBJ1-2
clone size: .
V gene: TRBV20-1
CDR3 protein: CSASRLFRQNYGYTF
CDR3 DNA: TGCAGTGCTAGTCGTCTATTCAGGCAGAACTATGGCTACACCTTC

D gene: TRBD1
J gene: TRBJ1-2
clone size: .
V gene: TRBV11-2
CDR3 protein: CASSLGPQGTGVGYTF
CDR3 DNA: TGTGCCAGCAGCTTAGGACCTCAAGGGACAGGGGTTGGCTACACCTTC

D gene: .
J gene: TRBJ1-6
clone size: .
V gene: TRBV5-1
CDR3 protein: CASSLEGGDNSPLHF
CDR3 DNA: TGCGCCAGCAGCTTGGAAGGGGGGGACAATTCACCCCTCCACTTT

D gene: TRBD2
J gene: TRBJ2-1
clone size: .
V gene: TRBV11-2
CDR3 protein: CASSSISGLGYNEQFF
CDR3 DNA: TGTGCCAGCAGCTCGATCTCGGGACTAGGATACAATGAGCAGTTCTTC

D gene: TRBD1
J gene: TRBJ2-7
clone size: .
V gene: TRBV7-2
CDR3 protein: CASSFVGQSYEQYF
CDR3 DNA: TGTGCCAGCAGCTTCGTGGGACAGAGTTACGAGCAGTACTTC

D gene: TRBD1
J gene: TRBJ1-6
clone size: .
V gene: TRBV2
CDR3 protein: CASSRDRGTWNSPLHF
CDR3 DNA: TGTGCCAGCAGTAGGGACAGGGGGACATGGAATTCACCCCTCCACTTT

D gene: TRBD2
J gene: TRBJ2-5
clone size: once
V gene: TRBV15
CDR3 protein: CATSKGLEQETQYF
CDR3 DNA: TGTGCCACCAGCAAAGGACTAGAACAAGAGACCCAGTACTTC

D gene: .
J gene: TRBJ1-2
clone size: .
V gene: TRBV2
CDR3 protein: CASGGTNYGYTF
CDR3 DNA: TGTGCCAGCGGGGGGACTAACTATGGCTACACCTTC

D gene: .
J gene: TRBJ2-1
clone size: once
V gene: TRBV4-1
CDR3 protein: CASSQRWGGVGSSYNEQFF
CDR3 DNA: TGCGCCAGCAGCCAAAGGTGGGGTGGGGTCGGGAGCTCCTACAATGAGCAGTTCTTC

D gene: TRBD1
J gene: TRBJ2-4
clone size: .
V gene: TRBV5-6
CDR3 protein: CASSLMGQGKNIQYF
CDR3 DNA: TGTGCCAGCAGCCTCATGGGACAGGGGAAAAACATTCAGTACTTC

D gene: TRBD2
J gene: TRBJ2-3
clone size: .
V gene: TRBV9
CDR3 protein: CASSTRGLAGLDTQYF
CDR3 DNA: TGTGCCAGCAGCACCAGAGGACTAGCGGGGTTAGATACGCAGTATTTT

D gene: .
J gene: TRBJ2-7
clone size: .
V gene: TRBV3-1/TRBV3-2
CDR3 protein: CASSPTPTDSYEQYF
CDR3 DNA: TGTGCCAGCAGCCCCACTCCGACAGATTCCTACGAGCAGTACTTC

D gene: TRBD1
J gene: TRBJ2-1
clone size: .
V gene: TRBV10-3
CDR3 protein: CAMSSGDSSYNEQFF
CDR3 DNA: TGTGCCATGTCTAGTGGGGACAGCTCCTACAATGAGCAGTTCTTC

D gene: .
J gene: TRBJ1-2
clone size: once
V gene: TRBV4-2
CDR3 protein: CASSQVAGDYGYTF
CDR3 DNA: TGTGCCAGCAGCCAGGTCGCAGGGGACTATGGCTACACCTTC

D gene: .
J gene: TRBJ2-5
clone size: .
V gene: TRBV7-7
CDR3 protein: CASRHGGGPLETQYF
CDR3 DNA: TGTGCTAGCCGGCACGGCGGGGGCCCCTTGGAGACCCAGTACTTC

D gene: .
J gene: TRBJ1-5
clone size: .
V gene: TRBV10-3
CDR3 protein: CAISESYQGDQPQHF
CDR3 DNA: TGTGCCATCAGTGAGTCGTATCAGGGCGATCAGCCCCAGCATTTT

D gene: TRBD2
J gene: TRBJ2-1
clone size: .
V gene: TRBV7-2
CDR3 protein: CASSLEGLAGYNEQFF
CDR3 DNA: TGTGCCAGCAGCTTAGAGGGACTAGCGGGGTACAATGAGCAGTTCTTC

D gene: .
J gene: TRBJ2-1
clone size: .
V gene: TRBV3-1/TRBV3-2
CDR3 protein: CASTLPRSLSYNEQFF
CDR3 DNA: TGTGCCAGCACCCTACCAAGGAGCCTTTCCTACAATGAGCAGTTCTTC

D gene: .
J gene: TRBJ1-1
clone size: .
V gene: TRBV30
CDR3 protein: CAWNLQGRKAEAFF
CDR3 DNA: TGTGCCTGGAACCTCCAGGGGAGAAAAGCTGAAGCTTTCTTT

D gene: .
J gene: TRBJ1-3
clone size: .
V gene: TRBV6-5
CDR3 protein: CASSYVFGNTIYF
CDR3 DNA: TGTGCCAGCAGTTACGTCTTCGGAAACACCATATATTTT

D gene: .
J gene: TRBJ1-2
clone size: .
V gene: TRBV2
CDR3 protein: CASSETGTTYGYTF
CDR3 DNA: TGTGCCAGCAGTGAAACAGGGACCACCTATGGCTACACCTTC

D gene: TRBD2
J gene: TRBJ2-7
clone size: .
V gene: TRBV11-2
CDR3 protein: CASSSTFGGAEQYF
CDR3 DNA: TGTGCCAGCAGCTCAACCTTCGGGGGGGCCGAGCAGTACTTC

D gene: .
J gene: TRBJ2-5
clone size: .
V gene: TRBV30
CDR3 protein: CAWSVGGLPSTQYF
CDR3 DNA: TGTGCCTGGAGTGTAGGCGGACTCCCCTCCACCCAGTACTTC

D gene: TRBD2
J gene: TRBJ2-1
clone size: .
V gene: TRBV25-1
CDR3 protein: CASSEPGGGRNEQFF
CDR3 DNA: TGTGCCAGCAGTGAACCTGGCGGGGGGAGAAATGAGCAGTTCTTC

D gene: .
J gene: TRBJ2-7
clone size: .
V gene: TRBV29-1
CDR3 protein: CSVDTQGNEQYF
CDR3 DNA: TGCAGCGTTGACACACAGGGCAACGAGCAGTACTTC

D gene: TRBD2
J gene: TRBJ2-7
clone size: .
V gene: TRBV18
CDR3 protein: CASSPRTSGGAHEQYF
CDR3 DNA: TGTGCCAGCTCACCCAGGACTAGCGGGGGGGCGCACGAGCAGTACTTC

D gene: TRBD1
J gene: TRBJ2-1
clone size: .
V gene: TRBV5-5
CDR3 protein: CASSPDRNYNEQFF
CDR3 DNA: TGTGCCAGCAGCCCGGACAGGAACTACAATGAGCAGTTCTTC

D gene: .
J gene: TRBJ2-6
clone size: .
V gene: TRBV19
CDR3 protein: CASKPQLGAVSGANVLTF
CDR3 DNA: TGTGCCAGTAAACCCCAGCTAGGGGCTGTGTCTGGGGCCAACGTCCTGACTTTC

D gene: TRBD1
J gene: TRBJ1-6
clone size: .
V gene: TRBV5-1
CDR3 protein: CASSHGTVSSYNSPLHF
CDR3 DNA: TGCGCCAGCAGCCATGGGACAGTCAGCTCCTATAATTCACCCCTCCACTTT